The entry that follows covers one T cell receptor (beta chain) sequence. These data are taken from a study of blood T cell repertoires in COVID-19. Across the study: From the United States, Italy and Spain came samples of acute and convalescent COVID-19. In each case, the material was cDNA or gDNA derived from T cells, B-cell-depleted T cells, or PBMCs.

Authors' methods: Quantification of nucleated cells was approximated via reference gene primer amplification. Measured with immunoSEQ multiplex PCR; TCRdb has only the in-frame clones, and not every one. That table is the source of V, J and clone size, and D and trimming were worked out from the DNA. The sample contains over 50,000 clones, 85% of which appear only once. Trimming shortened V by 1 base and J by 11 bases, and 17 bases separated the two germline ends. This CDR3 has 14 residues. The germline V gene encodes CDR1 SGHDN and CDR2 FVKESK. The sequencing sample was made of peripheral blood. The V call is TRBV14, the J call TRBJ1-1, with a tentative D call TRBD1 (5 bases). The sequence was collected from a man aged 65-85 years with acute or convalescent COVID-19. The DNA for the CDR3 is TGTGCCAGCAGCCAAGTCGCGGGACCTCAAGTGGCTTTCTTT. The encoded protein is CASSQVAGPQVAFF.